One sample yielded the 12 T cell receptor beta chains listed below, sequenced in a study of T cell clonality in common variable immunodeficiency. Assay: immunoSEQ multiplex PCR; the TCRdb copy retains only in-frame clones and omits some. This sample carries around 34,000 clones, none of them present only once. The sequenced sample consisted of peripheral blood mononuclear cells. These receptors were obtained from a person aged 18-69 years in good health.

This clone appeared many times. The read is 3 residues too short to cover the CDR3 end, so that end is filled in from the germline J gene. The gene calls are TRBV5-1 and TRBJ1-4; 10 positions agree with TRBD1. Germline V gene data show CDR1 as SGHRS and CDR2 as YFSETQ. CDR3 length: 15 amino acids. V was pared by 4 bases and J by 7 bases, with 7 bases of the junction left unmatched. The CDR3 bases that were read are TGCGCCAGCAGCAGATCGACAGGGGGCCCTGAAAAA. The encoded protein is CASSRSTGGPEK. The entire CDR3 reads CASSRSTGGPEKLFF.

This clone has at least ten counts. The CDR3 goes on 3 residues after the read ends, and that part is filled in from the germline J gene. V gene TRBV7-2 combines with J gene TRBJ1-1, with a weak D call TRBD1 (5 bases). Trimming pared 2 bases from V and 2 bases from J, leaving 12 bases between. Germline assignment: CDR1 SGHTA and CDR2 FQGNSA. The CDR3 covers 15 residues. The CDR3 DNA, read in part, is TGTGCCAGCAGCTTAAGACAGTCCCCCAACACTGAA. Residues: CASSLRQSPNTE. The full CDR3 reads CASSLRQSPNTEAFF.

In this sample, this clone turned up many times. The read ends 3 residues before the CDR3 terminus; that terminus is restored from the germline J gene. V is TRBV5-4 and J is TRBJ2-7; 9 nucleotides agree with TRBD1. V lost 4 bases, J lost 5 bases, and 10 bases stayed unmatched. The CDR3 runs 15 residues. Germline CDR1 reads SGHNT; CDR2 reads YYREEE (reference sequence). CDR3 sequence: CASSTTGTGNHEQYF. The CDR3 bases that were read are TGTGCCAGCAGCACTACCGGGACAGGGAACCACGAG.

This clone was observed a few times. This chain's CDR3 is CSAPMRVTAYGYTF. CDR3 DNA, as far as it was read: TGCAGTGCCCCGATGAGGGTGACAGCCTATGGC. The J gene is TRBJ1-2, the V gene TRBV20-1, with TRBD1 as a possible D gene (5 bases). The read falls 3 residues short of the CDR3 end, and the missing part is taken from the germline J gene. Germline-derived CDR1 and CDR2 are DFQATT and SNEGSKA (reference sequence). Trimming cost V 6 bases and J 4 bases, with 18 bases left between them. CDR3 length: 14 residues.

In its sample, this clone was seen many times. The read ends 3 residues early relative to the CDR3; the germline J gene fills the gap. The chain employs TRBV18 and TRBJ2-1, with 11 bases that match TRBD2. The V gene end was trimmed by 1 base and the J gene end by 8 bases; junction bases not matched to a gene: 7. Germline CDR1 reads KGHSH; CDR2 reads LQKENI. This CDR3 is built from 16 residues. Incomplete CDR3 DNA: TGTGCCAGCTCACCACTAGCGGGAGGGCTTAACGATGAG. Its protein product is CASSPLAGGLNDE. Given in full, the CDR3 is CASSPLAGGLNDEQFF. The variable domain in full, completed from reference TRBV18 and TRBJ2-1, reads NAGVMQNPRHLVRRRGQEARLRCSPMKGHSHVYWYRQLPEEGLKFMVYLQKENIIDESGMPKERFSAEFPKEGPSILRIQQVVRGDSAAYFCASSPLAGGLNDEQFFGPGTRLTVL.

This clone was detected many times. The sequenced CDR3 bases are TGTGCCTGGAGTGTAGGGGGAGGCACTGAA. Translating gives CAWSVGGGTE. The CDR3 reads in full as CAWSVGGGTEAFF. The V call is TRBV30, the J call TRBJ1-1, with a weak D call TRBD1 (6 bases). The CDR3 is cut off 3 residues early in the read; its end comes from the germline J gene. There are 13 residues in the CDR3. CDR1 and CDR2 from the germline V gene are GTSNPN and SVGIG (reference sequence). Between the trimmed V and J ends, which lost 0 bases and 4 bases, there was a span of 9 bases. The variable domain in full, with the rest retrieved from reference TRBV30 and TRBJ1-1, is SQTIHQWPATLVQPVGSPLSLECTVEGTSNPNLYWYRQAAGRGLQLLFYSVGIGQISSEVPQNLSASRPQDRQFILSSKKLLLSDSGFYLCAWSVGGGTEAFFGQGTRLTVV.

This clone was seen ten or more times. The read terminates 3 residues before the CDR3 end, so the remaining end is supplied by the germline J gene. The chain couples TRBV2 to TRBJ2-1; 9 bases are a match to TRBD2. Looked up from germline, CDR1 is SNHLY and CDR2 is FYNNEI. V lost 8 bases to trimming and J lost 7 bases; unmatched junction nucleotides: 6. This CDR3 contains 13 residues. The CDR3 loop is CASSGGRGNEQFF. CDR3 DNA, as far as it was read: TGTGCCAGCTCTGGCGGGAGGGGGAATGAG.

This clone was seen at least ten times. The read stops 3 residues short of the end of the CDR3; the missing end is completed from the germline J gene. The rearrangement joins TRBV18 to TRBJ2-5; D is perhaps TRBD1 (6 bases). The germline V and J ends were trimmed by 5 bases and 5 bases, with 15 bases remaining between them. This CDR3 is 14 amino acids long. Germline lookup yields CDR1 KGHSH and CDR2 LQKENI. CDR3 DNA (partial): TGTGCCAGCTCATATCGGGACACGGGGGAGACC. It yields the protein CASSYRDTGET. The complete CDR3 reads CASSYRDTGETQYF.

Ten or more counts support this clone. The read comes to an end 3 residues before the CDR3 does, leaving the germline J gene to fill in the end. The chain carries TRBV20-1 and TRBJ1-3, with TRBD1 identical over 7 bases. Germline V lookup: CDR1 DFQATT, CDR2 SNEGSKA (reference sequence). The CDR3 loop spans 14 amino acids. V was clipped by 3 bases and J by 3 bases; unmatched bases: 5. CDR3 amino acids: CSASPGTDGNTIYF. The sequenced part of the CDR3 DNA is TGCAGTGCTAGTCCCGGGACAGATGGAAACACC.

This clone has ten or more counts. The CDR3 end is not reached by the read, which stops 3 residues before it; the germline J gene fills it in. This rearrangement joins TRBV6-1 to TRBJ2-1, with 7 bases matching TRBD2. The CDR3 has 16 residues. In germline, CDR1 is MNHNS, CDR2 SASEGT. V was pared by 1 base and J by 0 bases, with 3 bases of the junction left unmatched. CDR3 in amino acids: CASSEVGGSSYNEQFF. The sequenced CDR3 bases are TGTGCCAGCAGTGAAGTTGGCGGGAGCTCCTACAATGAG.

This clone has only a few counts. At one of its ends the junction is not consistent with the germline gene, which may arise from a read error. Read data end 3 residues before the CDR3 end; the end is taken from the germline J gene. The chain links TRBV7-9 to TRBJ1-2; 10 bases map to TRBD1. Germline V gene data show CDR1 as SEHNR and CDR2 as FQNEAQ (reference sequence). The CDR3 covers 13 residues. The DNA read from the CDR3 is TGCGCCAGCGGGGGACAGGGGAGCTGTGGC. Residues: CASGGQGSCG. The whole CDR3 sequence reads CASGGQGSCGYTF.

This clone was seen repeatedly, ten times or more. Read data end 3 residues before the CDR3 end; the end is taken from the germline J gene. J is TRBJ1-4 and V is TRBV9, with TRBD1 matching over 8 bases. The germline CDR1 and CDR2 sequences are SGDLS and YYNGEE. The CDR3 runs to 15 residues. V lost 0 bases and J lost 8; bases outside the gene matches: 6. CDR3 DNA (partial): TGTGCCAGCAGCGTAGGGACAGGGTTGAAGGAAAAA. It yields the protein CASSVGTGLKEK. The whole CDR3 is CASSVGTGLKEKLFF. The complete variable domain, with remaining parts taken from reference TRBV9 and TRBJ1-4, reads DSGVTQTPKHLITATGQRVTLRCSPRSGDLSVYWYQQSLDQGLQFLIQYYNGEERAKGNILERFSAQQFPDLHSELNLSSLELGDSALYFCASSVGTGLKEKLFFGSGTQLSVL.